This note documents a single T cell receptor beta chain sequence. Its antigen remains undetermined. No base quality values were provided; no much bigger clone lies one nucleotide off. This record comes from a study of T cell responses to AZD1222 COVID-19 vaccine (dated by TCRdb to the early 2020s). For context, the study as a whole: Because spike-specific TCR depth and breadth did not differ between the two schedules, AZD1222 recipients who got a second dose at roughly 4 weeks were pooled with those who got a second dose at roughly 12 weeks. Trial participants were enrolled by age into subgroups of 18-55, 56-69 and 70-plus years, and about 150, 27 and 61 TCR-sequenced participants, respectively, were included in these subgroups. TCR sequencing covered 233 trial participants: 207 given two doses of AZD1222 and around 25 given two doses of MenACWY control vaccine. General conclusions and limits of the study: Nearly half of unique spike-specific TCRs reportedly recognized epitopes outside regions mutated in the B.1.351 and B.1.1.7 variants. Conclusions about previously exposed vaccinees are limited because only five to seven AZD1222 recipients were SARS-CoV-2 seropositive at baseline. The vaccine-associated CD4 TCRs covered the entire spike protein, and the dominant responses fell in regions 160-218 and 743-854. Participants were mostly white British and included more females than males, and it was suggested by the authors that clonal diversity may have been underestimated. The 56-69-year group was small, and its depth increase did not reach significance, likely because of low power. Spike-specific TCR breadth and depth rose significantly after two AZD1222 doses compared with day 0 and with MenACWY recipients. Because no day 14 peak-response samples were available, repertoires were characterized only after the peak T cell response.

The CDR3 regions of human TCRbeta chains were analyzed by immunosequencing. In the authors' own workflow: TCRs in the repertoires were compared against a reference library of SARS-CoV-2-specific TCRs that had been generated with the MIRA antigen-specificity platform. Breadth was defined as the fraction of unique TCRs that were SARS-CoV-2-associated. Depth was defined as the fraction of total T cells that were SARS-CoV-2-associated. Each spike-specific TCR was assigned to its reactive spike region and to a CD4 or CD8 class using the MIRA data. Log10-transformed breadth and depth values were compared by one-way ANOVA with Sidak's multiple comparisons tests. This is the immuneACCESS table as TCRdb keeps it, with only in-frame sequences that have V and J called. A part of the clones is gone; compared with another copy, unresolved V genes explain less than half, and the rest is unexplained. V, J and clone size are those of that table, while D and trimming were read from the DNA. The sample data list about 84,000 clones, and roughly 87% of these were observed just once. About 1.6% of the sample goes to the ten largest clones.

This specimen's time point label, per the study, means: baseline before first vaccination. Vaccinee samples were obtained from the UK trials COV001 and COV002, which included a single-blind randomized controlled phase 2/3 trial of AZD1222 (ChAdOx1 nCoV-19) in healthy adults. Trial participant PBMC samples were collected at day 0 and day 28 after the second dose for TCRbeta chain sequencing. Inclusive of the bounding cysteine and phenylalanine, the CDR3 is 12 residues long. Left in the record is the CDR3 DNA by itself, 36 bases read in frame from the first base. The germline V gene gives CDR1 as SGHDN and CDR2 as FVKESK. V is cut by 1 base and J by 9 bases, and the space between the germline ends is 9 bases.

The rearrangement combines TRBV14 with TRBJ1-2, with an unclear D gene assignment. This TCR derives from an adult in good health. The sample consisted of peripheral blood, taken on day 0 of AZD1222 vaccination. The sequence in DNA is TGTGCCAGCAGCCAAGCGTTGGGCAGCTACACCTTC. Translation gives CASSQALGSYTF.